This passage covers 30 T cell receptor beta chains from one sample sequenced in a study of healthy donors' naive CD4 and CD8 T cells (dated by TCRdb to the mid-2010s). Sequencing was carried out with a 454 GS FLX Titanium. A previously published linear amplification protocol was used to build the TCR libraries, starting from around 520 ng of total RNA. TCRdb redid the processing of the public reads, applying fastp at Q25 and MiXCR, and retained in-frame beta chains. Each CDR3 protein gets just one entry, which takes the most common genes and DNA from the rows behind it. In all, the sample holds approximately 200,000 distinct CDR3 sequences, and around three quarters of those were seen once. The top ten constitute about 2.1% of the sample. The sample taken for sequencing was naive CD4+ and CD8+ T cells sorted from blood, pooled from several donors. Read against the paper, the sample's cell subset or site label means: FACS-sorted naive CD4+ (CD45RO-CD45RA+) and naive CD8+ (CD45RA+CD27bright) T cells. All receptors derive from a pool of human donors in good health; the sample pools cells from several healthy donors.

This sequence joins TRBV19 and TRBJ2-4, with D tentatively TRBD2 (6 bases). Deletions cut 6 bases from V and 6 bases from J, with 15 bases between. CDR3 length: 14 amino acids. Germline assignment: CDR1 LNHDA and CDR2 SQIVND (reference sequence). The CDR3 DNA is TGTGCCAGTAGCTCGGCGGGACTGCTAAACATTCAGTACTTC. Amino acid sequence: CASSSAGLLNIQYF.

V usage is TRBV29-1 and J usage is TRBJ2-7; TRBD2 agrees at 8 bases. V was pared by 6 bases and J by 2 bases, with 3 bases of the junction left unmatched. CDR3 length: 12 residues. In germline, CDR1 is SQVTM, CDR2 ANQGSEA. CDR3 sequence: CSVKRGPYEQYF. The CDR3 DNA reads TGCAGCGTCAAGCGGGGGCCCTACGAGCAGTACTTC.

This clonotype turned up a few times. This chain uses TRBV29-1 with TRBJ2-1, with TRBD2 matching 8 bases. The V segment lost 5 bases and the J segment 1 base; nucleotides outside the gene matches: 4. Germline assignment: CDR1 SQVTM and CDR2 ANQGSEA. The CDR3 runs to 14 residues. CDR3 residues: CSVPGLGSYNEQFF. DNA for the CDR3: TGCAGCGTTCCGGGACTAGGTTCCTACAATGAGCAGTTCTTC.

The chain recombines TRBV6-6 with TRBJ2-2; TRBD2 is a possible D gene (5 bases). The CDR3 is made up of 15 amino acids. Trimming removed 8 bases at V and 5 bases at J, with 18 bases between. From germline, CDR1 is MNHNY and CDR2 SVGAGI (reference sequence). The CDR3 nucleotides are TGTGCCAGCCAAGCTTCTCCGGGAAGTACCGGGGAGCTGTTTTTT. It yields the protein CASQASPGSTGELFF.

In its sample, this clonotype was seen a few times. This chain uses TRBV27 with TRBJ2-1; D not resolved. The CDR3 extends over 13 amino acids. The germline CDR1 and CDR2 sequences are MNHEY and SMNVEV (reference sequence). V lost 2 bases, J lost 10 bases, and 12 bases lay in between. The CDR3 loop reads CASSLEGMLEQFF. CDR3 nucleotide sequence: TGTGCCAGCAGTTTAGAAGGCATGCTCGAGCAGTTCTTC.

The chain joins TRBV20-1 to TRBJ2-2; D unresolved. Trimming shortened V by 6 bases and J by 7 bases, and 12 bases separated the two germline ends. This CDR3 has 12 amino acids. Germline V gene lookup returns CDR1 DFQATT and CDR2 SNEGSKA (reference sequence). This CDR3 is CSAPIVSGELFF. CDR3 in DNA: TGCAGTGCCCCCATAGTGAGCGGGGAGCTGTTTTTT.

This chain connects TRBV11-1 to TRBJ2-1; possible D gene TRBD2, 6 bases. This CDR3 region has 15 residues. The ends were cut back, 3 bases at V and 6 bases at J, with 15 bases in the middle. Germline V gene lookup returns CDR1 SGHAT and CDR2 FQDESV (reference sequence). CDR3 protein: CASSLWSGGGNEQFF. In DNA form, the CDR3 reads TGTGCCAGCAGCTTGTGGTCCGGGGGAGGCAATGAGCAGTTCTTC.

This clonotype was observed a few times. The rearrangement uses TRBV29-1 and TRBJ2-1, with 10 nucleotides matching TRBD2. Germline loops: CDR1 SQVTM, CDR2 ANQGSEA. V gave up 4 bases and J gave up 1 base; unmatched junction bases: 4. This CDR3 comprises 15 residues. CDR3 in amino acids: CSVGSLAGSYNEQFF. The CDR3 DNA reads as TGCAGCGTTGGTTCACTAGCGGGGTCCTACAATGAGCAGTTCTTC.

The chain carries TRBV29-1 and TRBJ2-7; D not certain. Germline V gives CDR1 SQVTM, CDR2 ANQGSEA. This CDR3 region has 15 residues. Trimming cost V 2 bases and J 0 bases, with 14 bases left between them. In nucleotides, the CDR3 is TGCAGCGTTGAAACTTCGGATAGGAGCTCCTACGAGCAGTACTTC. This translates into CSVETSDRSSYEQYF.

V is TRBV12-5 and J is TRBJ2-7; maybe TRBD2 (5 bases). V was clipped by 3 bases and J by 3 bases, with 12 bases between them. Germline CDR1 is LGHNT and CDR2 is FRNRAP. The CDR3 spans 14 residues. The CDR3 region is CASGLGFGVYEQYF. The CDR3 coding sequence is TGTGCTAGTGGTTTAGGTTTCGGGGTCTACGAGCAGTACTTC.

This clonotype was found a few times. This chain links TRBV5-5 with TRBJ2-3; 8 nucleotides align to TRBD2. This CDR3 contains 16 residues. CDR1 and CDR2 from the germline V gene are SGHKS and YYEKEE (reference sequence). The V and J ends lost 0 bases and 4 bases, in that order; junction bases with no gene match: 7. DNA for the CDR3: TGTGCCAGCAGCTTGGTGGGCTTAGCGGGGCCAGATACGCAGTATTTT. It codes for CASSLVGLAGPDTQYF. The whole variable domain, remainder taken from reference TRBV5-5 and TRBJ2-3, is DAGVTQSPTHLIKTRGQQVTLRCSPISGHKSVSWYQQVLGQGPQFIFQYYEKEERGRGNFPDRFSARQFPNYSSELNVNALLLGDSALYLCASSLVGLAGPDTQYFGPGTRLTVL.

CDR3 sequence reads: CASSGRDLKETQYF. In nucleotides, the CDR3 is TGTGCCAGCAGCGGCCGGGACCTCAAAGAGACCCAGTACTTC. The V gene is TRBV5-5, the J gene TRBJ2-5; D tentatively fits TRBD1 or TRBD2 (5 bases each). CDR1 is SGHKS, CDR2 YYEKEE, per germline (reference sequence). The CDR3 runs to 14 residues. Trimming removed 4 bases at V and 3 bases at J, with 13 bases between.

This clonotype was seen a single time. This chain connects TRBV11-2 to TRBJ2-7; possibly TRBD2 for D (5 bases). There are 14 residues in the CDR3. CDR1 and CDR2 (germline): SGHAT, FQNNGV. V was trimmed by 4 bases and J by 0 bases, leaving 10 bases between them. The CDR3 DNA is TGTGCCAGCAGCTCAGTTCGGGGCTCCTACGAGCAGTACTTC. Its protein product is CASSSVRGSYEQYF. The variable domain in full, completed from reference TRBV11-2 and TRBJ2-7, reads EAGVAQSPRYKIIEKRQSVAFWCNPISGHATLYWYQQILGQGPKLLIQFQNNGVVDDSQLPKDRFSAERLKGVDSTLKIQPAKLEDSAVYLCASSSVRGSYEQYFGPGTRLTVT.

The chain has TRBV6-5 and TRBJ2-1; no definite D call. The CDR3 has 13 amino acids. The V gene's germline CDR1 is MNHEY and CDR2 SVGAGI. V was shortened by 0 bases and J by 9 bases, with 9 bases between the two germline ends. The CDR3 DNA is TGTGCCAGCAGTTACTCGAGAGTCGGTGAGCAGTTCTTC. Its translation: CASSYSRVGEQFF.

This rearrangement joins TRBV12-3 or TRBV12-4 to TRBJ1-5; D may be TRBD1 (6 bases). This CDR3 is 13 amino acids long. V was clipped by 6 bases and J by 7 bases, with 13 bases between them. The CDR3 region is CASRQGYRQPQHF. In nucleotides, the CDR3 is TGTGCCAGCAGGCAGGGGTATAGACAGCCCCAGCATTTT.

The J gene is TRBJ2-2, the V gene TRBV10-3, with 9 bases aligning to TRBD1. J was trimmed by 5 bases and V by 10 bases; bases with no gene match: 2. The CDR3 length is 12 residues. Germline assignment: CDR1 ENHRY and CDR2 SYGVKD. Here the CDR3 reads CATGQGTGELFF. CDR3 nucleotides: TGTGCCACTGGACAGGGGACCGGGGAGCTGTTTTTT.

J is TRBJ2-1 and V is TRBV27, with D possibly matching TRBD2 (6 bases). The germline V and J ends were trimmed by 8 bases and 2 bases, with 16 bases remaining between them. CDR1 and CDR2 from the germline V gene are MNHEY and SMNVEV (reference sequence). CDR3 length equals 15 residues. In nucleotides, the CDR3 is TGTGCCAGCCACGGAGGGGCCAGGCCCTACAATGAGCAGTTCTTC. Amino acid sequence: CASHGGARPYNEQFF.

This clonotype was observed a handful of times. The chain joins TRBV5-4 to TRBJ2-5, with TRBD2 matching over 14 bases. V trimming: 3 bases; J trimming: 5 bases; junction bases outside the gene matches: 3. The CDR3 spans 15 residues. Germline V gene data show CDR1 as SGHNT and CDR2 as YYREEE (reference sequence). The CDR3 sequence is CASSSGLAGVETQYF. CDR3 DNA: TGTGCCAGCAGCTCGGGACTAGCGGGGGTCGAGACCCAGTACTTC.

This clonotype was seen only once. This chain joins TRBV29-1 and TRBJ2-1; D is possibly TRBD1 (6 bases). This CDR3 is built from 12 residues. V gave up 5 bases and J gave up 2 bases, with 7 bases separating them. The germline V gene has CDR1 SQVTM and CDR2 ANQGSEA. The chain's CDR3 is CSVRTAYNEQFF. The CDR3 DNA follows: TGCAGCGTTCGGACAGCCTACAATGAGCAGTTCTTC.

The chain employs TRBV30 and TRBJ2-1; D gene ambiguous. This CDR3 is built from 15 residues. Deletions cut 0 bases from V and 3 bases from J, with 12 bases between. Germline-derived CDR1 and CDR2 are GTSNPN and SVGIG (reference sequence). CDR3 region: CAWSVGLLGYNEQFF. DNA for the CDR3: TGTGCCTGGAGTGTCGGGCTACTGGGCTACAATGAGCAGTTCTTC.

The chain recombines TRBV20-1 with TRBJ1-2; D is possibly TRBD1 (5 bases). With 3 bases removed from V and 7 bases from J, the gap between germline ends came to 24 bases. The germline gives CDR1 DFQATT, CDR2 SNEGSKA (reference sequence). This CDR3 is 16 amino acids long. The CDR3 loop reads CSASSRRGRLSFGYTF. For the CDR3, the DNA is TGCAGTGCTAGCTCTCGACGGGGCAGACTATCCTTTGGCTACACCTTC.

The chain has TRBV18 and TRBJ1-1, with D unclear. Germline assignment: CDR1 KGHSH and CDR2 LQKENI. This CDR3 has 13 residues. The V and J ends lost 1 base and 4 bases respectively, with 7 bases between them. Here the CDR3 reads CASSPLGTTEAFF. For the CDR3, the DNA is TGTGCCAGCTCACCACTGGGTACCACTGAAGCTTTCTTT. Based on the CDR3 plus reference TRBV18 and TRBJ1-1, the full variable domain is NAGVMQNPRHLVRRRGQEARLRCSPMKGHSHVYWYRQLPEEGLKFMVYLQKENIIDESGMPKERFSAEFPKEGPSILRIQQVVRGDSAAYFCASSPLGTTEAFFGQGTRLTVV.

This chain's CDR3 is CSVDLSGANVLTF. The CDR3 coding sequence is TGCAGCGTTGACCTTTCTGGGGCCAACGTCCTGACTTTC. J is TRBJ2-6 and V is TRBV29-1; D gene unclear. The V gene's germline CDR1 is SQVTM and CDR2 ANQGSEA. The CDR3 has 13 amino acids. Trimming took off 3 bases at V and 1 base at J, with 4 bases between the two ends.

The CDR3 sequence: CASSPYPGSEQYF. CDR3 coding DNA: TGTGCCAGCAGCCCATACCCGGGGTCCGAGCAGTACTTC. This chain joins TRBV7-2 and TRBJ2-7; D is perhaps TRBD2 (5 bases). Germline assignment: CDR1 SGHTA and CDR2 FQGNSA. V lost 5 bases to trimming and J lost 6 bases, with 14 bases between them. The CDR3 contains 13 residues.

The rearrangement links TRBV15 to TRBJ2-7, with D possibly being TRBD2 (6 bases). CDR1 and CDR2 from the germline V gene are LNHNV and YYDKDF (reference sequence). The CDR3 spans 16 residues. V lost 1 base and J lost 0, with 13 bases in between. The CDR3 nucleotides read TGTGCCACCAGCAGAGGGTTGGAGGGGATCTCCTACGAGCAGTACTTC. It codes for CATSRGLEGISYEQYF.

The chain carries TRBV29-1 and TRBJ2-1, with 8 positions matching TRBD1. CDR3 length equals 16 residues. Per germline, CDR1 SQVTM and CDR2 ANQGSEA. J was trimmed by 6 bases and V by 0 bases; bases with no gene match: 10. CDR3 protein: CSVEDGQDRVINEQFF. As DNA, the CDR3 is TGCAGCGTTGAAGATGGGCAGGACAGGGTCATCAATGAGCAGTTCTTC.

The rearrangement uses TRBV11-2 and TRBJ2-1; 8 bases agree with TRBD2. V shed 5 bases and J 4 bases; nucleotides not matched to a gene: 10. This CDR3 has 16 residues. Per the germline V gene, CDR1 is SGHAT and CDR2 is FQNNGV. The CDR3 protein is CASSLKRGSRYNEQFF. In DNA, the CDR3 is TGTGCCAGCAGCCTTAAGCGGGGGAGCAGGTACAATGAGCAGTTCTTC.

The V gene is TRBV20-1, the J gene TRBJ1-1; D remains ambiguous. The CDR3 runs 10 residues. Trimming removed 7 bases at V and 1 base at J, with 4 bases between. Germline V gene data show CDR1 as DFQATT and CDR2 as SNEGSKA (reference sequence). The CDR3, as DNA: TGCAGTGAGTGGAACACTGAAGCTTTCTTT. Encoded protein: CSEWNTEAFF.

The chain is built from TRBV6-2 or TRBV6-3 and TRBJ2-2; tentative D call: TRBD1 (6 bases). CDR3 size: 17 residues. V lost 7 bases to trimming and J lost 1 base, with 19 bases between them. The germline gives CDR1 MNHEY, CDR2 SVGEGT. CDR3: CASIELPGHRNTGELFF. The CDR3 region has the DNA TGTGCCAGCATCGAACTACCGGGACACCGGAACACCGGGGAGCTGTTTTTT.

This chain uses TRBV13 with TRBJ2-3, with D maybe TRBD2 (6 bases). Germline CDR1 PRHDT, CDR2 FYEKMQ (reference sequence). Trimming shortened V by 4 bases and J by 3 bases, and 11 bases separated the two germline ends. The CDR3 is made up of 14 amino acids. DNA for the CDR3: TGTGCCAGCAGCTCGAGGAGGGTGACAGATACGCAGTATTTT. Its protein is CASSSRRVTDTQYF.